The 20 T cell receptor beta chains reported below all come from one sample, sequenced in a study of cytomegalovirus exposure and HLA in healthy donors. PCR used 60 Vbeta primers and 13 Jbeta primers. TCRdb keeps only in-frame clones here, not all; method: immunoSEQ multiplex PCR. Of approximately 75,000 clones in the sample, less than 85% are singletons; the top ten hold about 1.1%. The sequencing input was PBMCs. All receptors come from a male donor in good health and CMV-seronegative.

This clone was seen once. The CDR3 sequence is CASTGGGGLPSETQYF. The CDR3 bases are TGCGCCAGCACCGGGGGGGGCGGCCTCCCCTCCGAGACCCAGTACTTC. The rearrangement joins TRBV5-1 to TRBJ2-5; 8 positions match TRBD2. Looked up from germline, CDR1 is SGHRS and CDR2 is YFSETQ. CDR3 length equals 16 residues. Trimming cost V 6 bases and J 5 bases; bases outside gene matches: 15. Combining the CDR3 with reference TRBV5-1 and TRBJ2-5 gives the whole variable domain KAGVTQTPRYLIKTRGQQVTLSCSPISGHRSVSWYQQTPGQGLQFLFEYFSETQRNKGNFPGRFSGRQFSNSRSEMNVSTLELGDSALYLCASTGGGGLPSETQYFGPGTRLLVL.

The chain recombines TRBV19 with TRBJ2-3; TRBD2 matches at 12 bases. V lost 4 bases and J lost 1; bases outside the gene matches: 9. CDR1 LNHDA and CDR2 SQIVND come from the germline V gene (reference sequence). The CDR3 runs 18 residues. The CDR3 coding sequence is TGTGCCAGTAGTACCTTCATCTGGACTAGCGGGGGCACAGATACGCAGTATTTT. It yields the protein CASSTFIWTSGGTDTQYF.

The chain couples TRBV28 to TRBJ1-1; D is unresolved. V shed 2 bases and J shed 5 bases, with 6 bases lying between them. Germline CDR1 reads MDHEN; CDR2 reads SYDVKM. CDR3 length: 12 residues. The CDR3 sequence is CASSLTRTEAFF. The CDR3 region has the DNA TGTGCCAGCAGTTTAACGAGGACTGAAGCTTTCTTT.

This chain uses TRBV28 with TRBJ1-4, with 7 bases lining up with TRBD1. Per germline, CDR1 MDHEN and CDR2 SYDVKM. The ends lost 5 bases at V and 8 bases at J; junction bases unmatched: 14. The CDR3 covers 16 residues. This chain's CDR3 is CASSPLVDRVEEKLFF. In DNA, the CDR3 is TGTGCCAGCAGTCCCCTGGTCGACAGGGTCGAAGAAAAACTGTTTTTT.

The V and J genes are TRBV7-9 and TRBJ1-1; maybe TRBD1 (6 bases). Germline assignment: CDR1 SEHNR and CDR2 FQNEAQ (reference sequence). V gave up 6 bases and J gave up 3 bases, with 17 bases separating them. This CDR3 region has 15 residues. The CDR3 DNA reads as TGTGCCAGCAGACCGGGGGGCCTCGAGGACACTGAAGCTTTCTTT. Its translation is CASRPGGLEDTEAFF.

The chain carries TRBV5-1 and TRBJ2-7; D is possibly TRBD2 (6 bases). The germline gives CDR1 SGHRS, CDR2 YFSETQ. V shed 0 bases and J shed 0 bases, with 10 bases lying between them. The CDR3 is made up of 15 amino acids. Here the CDR3 reads CASSLAQGGSYEQYF. CDR3 nucleotide sequence: TGCGCCAGCAGCTTGGCGCAGGGAGGCTCCTACGAGCAGTACTTC.

The chain is built from TRBV5-4 and TRBJ2-1; D call uncertain. From germline, CDR1 is SGHNT and CDR2 YYREEE (reference sequence). Trimming shortened V by 5 bases and J by 2 bases, and 8 bases separated the two germline ends. The CDR3 spans 13 residues. The CDR3: CASRAIAYNEQFF. In DNA, the CDR3 is TGTGCCAGCAGAGCCATAGCCTACAATGAGCAGTTCTTC.

This clone was found a few times. The J gene is TRBJ2-3, the V gene TRBV11-2; 13 nucleotides line up with TRBD2. The CDR3 runs 15 residues. The V segment lost 5 bases and the J segment 4 bases; nucleotides outside the gene matches: 3. Germline CDR1 reads SGHAT; CDR2 reads FQNNGV. The CDR3 reads CASSRGLAGADTQYF. Here the CDR3 DNA reads TGTGCCAGCAGCCGTGGACTAGCGGGAGCAGATACGCAGTATTTT.

The chain links TRBV6-1 to TRBJ2-3; 7 nucleotides line up with TRBD1. CDR3 length: 15 amino acids. Germline CDR1 is MNHNS and CDR2 is SASEGT. Losses at the gene ends were 4 bases for V and 2 bases for J; bases not matched to a gene: 6. The CDR3 is CASSVLQGVTDTQYF. The CDR3 DNA reads TGTGCCAGCAGTGTACTCCAGGGGGTCACAGATACGCAGTATTTT.

The chain joins TRBV7-2 to TRBJ2-7; unclear D gene. This CDR3 spans 14 amino acids. The V end lost 2 bases, the J end lost 2 bases, and 10 bases lay between the germline ends. Germline V CDR1 and CDR2: SGHTA, FQGNSA. CDR3 nucleotide sequence: TGTGCCAGCAGCTTATCCGCCGGAGCCTACGAGCAGTACTTC. Translated: CASSLSAGAYEQYF. Filled out from reference TRBV7-2 and TRBJ2-7, the complete variable domain reads GAGVSQSPSNKVTEKGKDVELRCDPISGHTALYWYRQSLGQGLEFLIYFQGNSAPDKSGLPSDRFSAERTGGSVSTLTIQRTQQEDSAVYLCASSLSAGAYEQYFGPGTRLTVT.

V and J are TRBV14 and TRBJ1-1; D remains ambiguous. Looked up from germline, CDR1 is SGHDN and CDR2 is FVKESK. V was cut by 4 bases and J by 3 bases, with 18 bases left in between. The CDR3 contains 16 residues. In DNA form, the CDR3 reads TGTGCCAGCAGCCGCATGACGGGCCTGAGGGACACTGAAGCTTTCTTT. Translating gives CASSRMTGLRDTEAFF. Full variable domain (outside the CDR3, taken from reference TRBV14 and TRBJ1-1): EAGVTQFPSHSVIEKGQTVTLRCDPISGHDNLYWYRRVMGKEIKFLLHFVKESKQDESGMPNNRFLAERTGGTYSTLKVQPAELEDSGVYFCASSRMTGLRDTEAFFGQGTRLTVV.

This chain uses TRBV4-3 with TRBJ2-7; 11 bases are a match to TRBD2. This CDR3 spans 19 amino acids. After removal of 2 bases from V and 2 bases from J, the junction contained 14 bases not matched to a gene. Germline CDR1 is LGHNA and CDR2 is YSLEER. The chain's CDR3 is CASSQQLHSSGGIPYEQYF. The CDR3 DNA follows: TGCGCCAGCAGCCAACAACTCCATTCTAGCGGGGGGATACCCTACGAGCAGTACTTC.

The J gene is TRBJ2-5, the V gene TRBV7-9; 8 nucleotides line up with TRBD1. CDR1 is SEHNR, CDR2 FQNEAQ, per germline (reference sequence). The J segment lost 2 bases and the V segment lost 6 bases, leaving 5 bases of the junction unmatched. The CDR3 has 14 residues. The CDR3 DNA reads as TGTGCCAGCAGAAAAGGGACAGGTCAAGAGACCCAGTACTTC. Its translation is CASRKGTGQETQYF.

J is TRBJ2-7 and V is TRBV19; tentative D call: TRBD2 (5 bases). The CDR3 is 15 amino acids. Germline V gives CDR1 LNHDA, CDR2 SQIVND (reference sequence). V lost 4 bases, J lost 0 bases, and 13 bases lay in between. The CDR3: CASSTRGRGSYEQYF. The CDR3 DNA follows: TGTGCCAGTAGTACTCGCGGTCGGGGCTCCTACGAGCAGTACTTC.

The sample holds one count of this clone. V gene TRBV19 combines with J gene TRBJ2-7, with D perhaps TRBD2 (5 bases). The CDR3 has 16 residues. Germline CDR1 LNHDA, CDR2 SQIVND (reference sequence). V was pared by 1 base and J by 0 bases, with 13 bases between. Here the CDR3 DNA reads TGTGCCAGTAGTATAGCCGCAGGACTTAGCTCCTACGAGCAGTACTTC. As protein: CASSIAAGLSSYEQYF.

The V call is TRBV6-1, the J call TRBJ1-2; 8 positions agree with TRBD1. The germline V gene encodes CDR1 MNHNS and CDR2 SASEGT. Unmatched junction bases numbered 12, after V lost 3 bases and J lost 6 bases. There are 16 residues in the CDR3. Here the CDR3 reads CASSDRRTGLMDGYTF. The CDR3 DNA sequence: TGTGCCAGCAGTGACCGTCGGACAGGGCTAATGGATGGCTACACCTTC.

This clone has just one count. The rearrangement uses TRBV4-2 and TRBJ2-5; 11 bases align to TRBD2. There are 19 residues in the CDR3. CDR1 is LGHNA and CDR2 is YNFKEQ in the germline V gene. Trimming cost V 1 base and J 1 base; bases outside gene matches: 11. CDR3: CASSQAATSGRWVQETQYF. Written as DNA, the CDR3 is TGTGCCAGCAGCCAAGCGGCAACTAGCGGGAGATGGGTCCAAGAGACCCAGTACTTC.

This chain connects TRBV6-6 to TRBJ2-1; D ambiguous. Germline values: CDR1 MNHNY, CDR2 SVGAGI (reference sequence). Trimming took off 5 bases at V and 5 bases at J, with 7 bases between the two ends. The CDR3 totals 12 residues. This CDR3 reads CASSRSDNEQFF. The CDR3 DNA is TGTGCCAGCAGTCGTTCGGACAATGAGCAGTTCTTC.

The chain is built from TRBV27 and TRBJ1-3; no clear D. V was shortened by 3 bases and J by 2 bases, with 5 bases between the two germline ends. The CDR3 has 13 amino acids. Germline assignment: CDR1 MNHEY and CDR2 SMNVEV (reference sequence). The CDR3 here is CASSFGAGNTIYF. CDR3 DNA sequence: TGTGCCAGCAGTTTCGGGGCTGGAAACACCATATATTTT.

In nucleotides, the CDR3 is TGTGCCACCAGCAGAGCGGGGGGGGGTAGGTATGGCTACACCTTC. It yields the protein CATSRAGGGRYGYTF. The gene calls are TRBV15 and TRBJ1-2; tentatively, D is TRBD1 (5 bases). V shed 1 base and J shed 5 bases, with 14 bases lying between them. Germline CDR1 reads LNHNV; CDR2 reads YYDKDF (reference sequence). The CDR3 is 15 residues long.